The present TCR beta chain was sequenced within a study of patients and donors after allogeneic stem cell transplantation. Using its own MiXCR run on the RT-PCR reads, TCRdb lists one record per CDR3 protein. The sample records roughly 940,000 distinct CDR3 sequences, about a sixth being singletons. The CDR3 totals 16 residues. The V end lost 1 base, the J end lost 0 bases, and 13 bases lay between the germline ends. Germline V gene sequence: CDR1 MGHDK, CDR2 SYGVNS. What was sequenced was blood, either unsorted or a sorted T cell fraction (not recorded which). V gene TRBV25-1 combines with J gene TRBJ2-7; perhaps D is TRBD1 or TRBD2 (5 bases each). The TCR comes from a human donor who was either an allogeneic HSCT recipient or a stem cell or donor lymphocyte infusion donor (not recorded which). It is not recorded whose cells these are; they may come from a transplant donor. CDR3 protein: CASSEWEGTDSYEQYF. CDR3 in DNA: TGTGCCAGCAGTGAATGGGAAGGGACCGACTCCTACGAGCAGTACTTC.